A selection of T cell receptor beta chains follows, all from one sample in a study of blood T cell repertoires in COVID-19. Libraries were prepared by immunoSEQ multiplex PCR; TCRdb keeps only in-frame clonotypes and omits some of them. Here the sample spans under 200,000 clones, roughly four fifths being singletons. The sequencing sample was made of peripheral blood. These receptors were collected from a human donor in a cohort sampled during active COVID-19. Each CDR3 is given without its conserved first and last residue.

15	TRBV11-2	TRBJ2-1	ASSLVSTSGRDNEQF
12	TRBV5-1	TRBJ1-1	ASSPQGMHTEAF
12	TRBV2	TRBJ1-1	ASSPGVTGTEAF
15	TRBV27	TRBJ2-1	ASSLYPQGRGYNEQF
9	TRBV12-3/TRBV12-4	TRBJ2-7	ASSWRHEQY
10	TRBV29-1	TRBJ1-1	SVKRGSTEAF
17	TRBV24-1	TRBJ1-6	ATLLRDSVLSSYNSPLH
12	TRBV19	TRBJ2-1	ASSIAGGGNEQF
11	TRBV4-2	TRBJ1-5	ASSPGGNQPQH
13	TRBV28	TRBJ2-5	ASSLALGGEETQY
11	TRBV7-2	TRBJ2-7	ASSLPSSYEQY
13	TRBV19	TRBJ2-4	ASSIPPGIKNIQY
13	TRBV11-2	TRBJ2-5	ASSPGAGIQETQY
9	TRBV20-1	TRBJ2-7	SPRQGGEQY
13	TRBV24-1	TRBJ2-5	ATSPAGGPKETQY
9	TRBV29-1	TRBJ2-1	SVVQYNEQF
16	TRBV21-1	TRBJ2-2	ASSMSGTSGGNTGELF
12	TRBV6-5	TRBJ1-6	ASSYGTGRSPLH
13	TRBV6-2/TRBV6-3	TRBJ1-3	ASSYRTLTGNTIY
12	TRBV6-4	TRBJ1-6	ASSIQGANSPLH
13	TRBV3-1/TRBV3-2	TRBJ2-7	ASSQDWGASYEQY
13	TRBV5-1	TRBJ2-3	ASRQTGGDGNTQY
12	TRBV18	TRBJ2-6	ASSPSSGANVLT
11	TRBV7-9	TRBJ2-7	ASSIRGSYEQY
12	TRBV3-1/TRBV3-2	TRBJ2-3	ASSQDTVPDTQY
12	TRBV19	TRBJ1-3	ASSDRGQRNTIY
13	TRBV6-5	TRBJ2-7	ASTDGGRDSYEQY
12	TRBV7-2	TRBJ1-1	ASSPRGRGTEAF
12	TRBV5-4	TRBJ2-7	ASSEQGAGYEQY
14	TRBV6-1	TRBJ2-2	ASSARRQRNTGELF
13	TRBV28	TRBJ2-1	ASSWELAAYNEQF
13	TRBV6-5	TRBJ1-2	ASSYQIGQGFAYT
13	TRBV6-5	TRBJ1-2	ASSYPSGGYYGYT
13	TRBV6-6	TRBJ1-2	ASSYSGQGVYGYT
14	TRBV6-6	TRBJ2-2	ASSYVLTAGGGELF
11	TRBV19	TRBJ1-1	ASSIEQGLEAF
12	TRBV5-1	TRBJ2-1	ASSFTAGDNEQF
13	TRBV6-5	TRBJ2-3	ASSSLGRSTDTQY
11	TRBV28	TRBJ1-3	ASDGQAGNTIY
12	TRBV5-4	TRBJ2-7	ASSLQGARDEQY